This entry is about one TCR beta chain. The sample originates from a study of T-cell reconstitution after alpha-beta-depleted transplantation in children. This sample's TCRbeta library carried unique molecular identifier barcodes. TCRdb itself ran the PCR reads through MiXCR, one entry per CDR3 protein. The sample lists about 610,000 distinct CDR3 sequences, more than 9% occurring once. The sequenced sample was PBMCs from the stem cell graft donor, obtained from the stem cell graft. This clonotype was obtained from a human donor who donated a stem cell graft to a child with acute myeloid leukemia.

As DNA, the CDR3 is TGTGCCAGCATCCGGGAGACGGGGTTTAGGAATGAGCAGTTCTTC. This codes for CASIRETGFRNEQFF. The chain links TRBV6-1 to TRBJ2-1; TRBD2 might be the D (6 bases). Trimming took 7 bases from V and 7 from J, leaving 20 bases between them. In germline, CDR1 is MNHNS, CDR2 SASEGT. This CDR3 is built from 15 residues.